This TCR beta chain appears in the sequencing data of a study of molecular identifiers for immune sequencing clone quantification. In the study overall: Replicate runs used RNA from approximately 20,000 or 100,000 naive CD8 cells, which was split five ways into aliquots, and four of those aliquots were then sequenced. Study results and caveats: Jurkat TCR RNA that was spiked in from one cell was reportedly detectable among one million naive cells.

It was from 20,000 to 1,000,000 sorted cells, with 10%, 30% or 50% RNA, that naive CD8 libraries came. In the case of this clonotype: What it recognizes is unknown.

The germline V gene has CDR1 LGHNA and CDR2 YSLEER. This CDR3 has 17 amino acids. V dropped 0 bases and J dropped 7 bases, with 21 bases sitting between them. Listed TCR primers and previously described methods were used for bulk TCR libraries. TCRdb reprocessed the PCR reads via MiXCR and lists one record per CDR3 protein. The sample records about 630,000 distinct CDR3 sequences, around 25% being singletons. The V call is TRBV4-3, the J call TRBJ1-1; possibly TRBD1 for D (6 bases). Source material: naive CD8+ T cells from blood, with Jurkat cell RNA spiked in. Subset here: FACS-sorted CD8+CD4-CCR7+CD45RA+ naive T cells. The sequence derives from a human donor in good health. Some libraries in this study had Jurkat cell RNA spiked in. The CDR3 loop is CASSQDKRGHPEVEAFF. The DNA of the CDR3 is TGCGCCAGCAGCCAAGATAAGAGGGGACACCCGGAGGTTGAAGCTTTCTTT.